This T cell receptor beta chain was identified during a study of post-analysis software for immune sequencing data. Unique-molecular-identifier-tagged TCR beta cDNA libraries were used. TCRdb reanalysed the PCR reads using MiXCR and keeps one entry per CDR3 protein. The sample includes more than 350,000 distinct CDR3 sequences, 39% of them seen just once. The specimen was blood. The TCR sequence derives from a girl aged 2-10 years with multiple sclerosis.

CDR3 protein: CSVEDLALSYNEQFF. Written as DNA, the CDR3 is TGCAGCGTTGAGGACCTGGCTCTCTCCTACAATGAGCAGTTCTTC. The gene calls are TRBV29-1 and TRBJ2-1, with D hard to call. Germline CDR1 reads SQVTM; CDR2 reads ANQGSEA. Trimming removed 3 bases from V and 0 bases from J, with 12 bases in between. This CDR3 has 15 amino acids.